This T cell receptor beta chain came from a study of tumor-infiltrating lymphocytes in primary liver carcinoma. cDNA specific to TCR beta was made from 500 ng of total RNA, with a constant-region primer employed for priming. Three rounds of nested multiplex PCR with slightly modified ARM-PCR produced TCR beta libraries. It was with TRBV1-TRBV30 forward primers and a C-beta reverse primer that the first two PCR rounds were run, at about 10 cycles each. From the multiplex PCR reads, TCRdb called clonotypes with MiXCR, one entry per CDR3 protein. The sample has about 320,000 distinct CDR3 sequences; around three fifths are singletons. Germline CDR1 and CDR2: MDHEN and SYDVKM. The CDR3 length is 15 residues. The V segment lost 4 bases and the J segment 1 base; nucleotides outside the gene matches: 5. Blood RNA came from unsorted whole blood; germline DNA was also extracted. The researchers drew roughly 3.8 milliliters of peripheral blood before surgery.

The receptor was derived from a man aged 35-49 years with primary liver carcinoma and hepatitis B virus infection. The sequenced sample consisted of peripheral blood. The chain joins TRBV28 to TRBJ1-1, with 8 bases fitting TRBD1. DNA of the CDR3: TGTGCCAGCAGTTCAGGGGGCGCGGGGAACACTGAAGCTTTCTTT. Translating it yields CASSSGGAGNTEAFF.